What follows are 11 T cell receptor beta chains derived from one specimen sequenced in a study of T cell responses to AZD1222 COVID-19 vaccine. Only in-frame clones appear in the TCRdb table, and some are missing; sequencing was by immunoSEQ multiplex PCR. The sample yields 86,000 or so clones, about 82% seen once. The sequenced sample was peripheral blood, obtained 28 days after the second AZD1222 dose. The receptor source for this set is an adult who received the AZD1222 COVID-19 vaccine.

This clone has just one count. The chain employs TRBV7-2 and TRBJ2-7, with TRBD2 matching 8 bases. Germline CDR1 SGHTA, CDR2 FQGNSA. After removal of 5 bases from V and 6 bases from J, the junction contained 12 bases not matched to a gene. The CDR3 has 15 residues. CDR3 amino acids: CASSITSGSSREQYF. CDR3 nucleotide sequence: TGTGCCAGCAGCATCACTAGCGGTTCCTCCCGCGAGCAGTACTTC.

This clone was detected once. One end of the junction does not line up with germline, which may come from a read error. This CDR3 reads CASSLASSEAFF. In DNA, the CDR3 is TGTGCCAGCAGCCTAGCGTCGTCTGAAGCTTTCTTT. The V and J genes are TRBV7-9 and TRBJ1-1; unclear D gene. Germline lookup yields CDR1 SEHNR and CDR2 FQNEAQ (reference sequence). The CDR3 is made up of 12 amino acids.

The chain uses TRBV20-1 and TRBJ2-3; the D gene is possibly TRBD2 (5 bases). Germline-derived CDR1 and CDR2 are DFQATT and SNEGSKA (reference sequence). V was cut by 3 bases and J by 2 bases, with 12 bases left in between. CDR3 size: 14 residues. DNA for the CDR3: TGCAGTGCTAGTCGGCTAGCCGACACAGATACGCAGTATTTT. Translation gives CSASRLADTDTQYF.

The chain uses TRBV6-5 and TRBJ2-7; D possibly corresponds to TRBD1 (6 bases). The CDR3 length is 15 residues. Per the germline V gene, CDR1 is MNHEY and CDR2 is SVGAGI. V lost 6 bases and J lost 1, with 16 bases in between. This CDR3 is CASRKSRTASYEQYF. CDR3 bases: TGTGCCAGCAGGAAAAGTCGGACAGCGTCCTACGAGCAGTACTTC.

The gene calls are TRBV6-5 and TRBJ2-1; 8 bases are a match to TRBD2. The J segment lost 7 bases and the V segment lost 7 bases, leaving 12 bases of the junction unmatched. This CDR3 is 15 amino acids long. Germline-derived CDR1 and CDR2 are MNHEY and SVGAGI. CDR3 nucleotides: TGTGCCAGCATCAGTACGGGTCTAGCGGGTAATGAGCAGTTCTTC. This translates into CASISTGLAGNEQFF.

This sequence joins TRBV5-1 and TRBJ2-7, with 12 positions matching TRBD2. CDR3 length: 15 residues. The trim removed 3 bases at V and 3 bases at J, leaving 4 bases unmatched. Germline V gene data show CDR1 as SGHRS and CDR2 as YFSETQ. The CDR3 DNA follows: TGCGCCAGCAGCTATATGACTAGCGGGAGCTACGAGCAGTACTTC. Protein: CASSYMTSGSYEQYF.

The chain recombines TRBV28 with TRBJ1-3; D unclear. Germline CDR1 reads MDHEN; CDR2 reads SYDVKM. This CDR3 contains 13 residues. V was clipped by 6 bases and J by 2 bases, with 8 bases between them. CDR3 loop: CASRLGAGNTIYF. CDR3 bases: TGTGCCAGCAGGCTTGGGGCTGGAAACACCATATATTTT.

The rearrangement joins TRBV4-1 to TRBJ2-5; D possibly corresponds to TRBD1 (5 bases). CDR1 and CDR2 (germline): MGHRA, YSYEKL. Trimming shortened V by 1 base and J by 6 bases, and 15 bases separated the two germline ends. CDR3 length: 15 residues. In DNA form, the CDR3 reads TGCGCCAGCAGCCAAGTGGGTAAAGGGGTACAGACCCAGTACTTC. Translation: CASSQVGKGVQTQYF.

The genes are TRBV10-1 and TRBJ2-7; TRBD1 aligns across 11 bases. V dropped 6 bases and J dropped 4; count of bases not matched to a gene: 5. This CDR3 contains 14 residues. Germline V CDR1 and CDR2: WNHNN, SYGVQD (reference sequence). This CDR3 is CASSSGQGVYEQYF. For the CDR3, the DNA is TGCGCCAGCAGCTCGGGACAGGGGGTATACGAGCAGTACTTC.

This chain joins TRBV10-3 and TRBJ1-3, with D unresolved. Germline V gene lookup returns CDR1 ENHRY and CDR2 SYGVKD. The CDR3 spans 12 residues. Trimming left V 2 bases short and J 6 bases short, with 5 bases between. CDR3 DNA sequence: TGTGCCATCAGTGAGGGACCAAACACCATATATTTT. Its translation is CAISEGPNTIYF.

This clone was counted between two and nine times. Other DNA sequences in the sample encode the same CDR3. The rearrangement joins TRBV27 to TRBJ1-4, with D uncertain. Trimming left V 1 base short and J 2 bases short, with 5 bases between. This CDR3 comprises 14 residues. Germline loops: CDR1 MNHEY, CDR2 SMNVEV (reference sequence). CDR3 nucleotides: TGTGCCAGCAGTTTATGGGCGACTAATGAAAAACTGTTTTTT. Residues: CASSLWATNEKLFF.